A selection of T cell receptor beta chains follows, all from one sample in a study of response to subunit inactivated influenza vaccine. TCRdb re-analysed the RT-PCR reads in MiXCR, keeping a single row per CDR3 protein. Seen here are 500,000 or so distinct CDR3 sequences, about 17% observed once, and the top ten hold over 2.5%. The sequencing used CD4+ T cells sorted from PBMCs, collected about 24 months after vaccination. These receptors originate from a man aged 45 to 70 who received an inactivated influenza vaccine. Both conserved end residues are trimmed from each CDR3.

J gene: TRBJ2-7; V gene: TRBV12-3/TRBV12-4; CDR3 protein: ASSLGTYGQY
J gene: TRBJ2-5; V gene: TRBV19; CDR3 protein: ASSTGQISQGSQY
J gene: TRBJ1-4; V gene: TRBV7-8; CDR3 protein: ASSWGRQNEKLF
J gene: TRBJ1-3; V gene: TRBV5-6; CDR3 protein: ASSLTGLPSGNTIY
J gene: TRBJ1-1; V gene: TRBV5-1; CDR3 protein: ASSIDWVTEAF
J gene: TRBJ1-1; V gene: TRBV5-1; CDR3 protein: ASSSGQGSSEAF
J gene: TRBJ2-3; V gene: TRBV7-2; CDR3 protein: ASSLAGGPGTDTQY
J gene: TRBJ2-4; V gene: TRBV10-3; CDR3 protein: AISGQSGGLT
J gene: TRBJ2-7; V gene: TRBV6-5; CDR3 protein: ASSYSYRSYEQY
J gene: TRBJ2-1; V gene: TRBV10-3; CDR3 protein: AISAWTSNSYNEQF
J gene: TRBJ1-2; V gene: TRBV12-3/TRBV12-4; CDR3 protein: ASRRVGVGGYT
J gene: TRBJ1-1; V gene: TRBV2; CDR3 protein: ASRRGPSTEAF
J gene: TRBJ1-5; V gene: TRBV20-1; CDR3 protein: SATPIGQGAYQPQH
J gene: TRBJ2-7; V gene: TRBV29-1; CDR3 protein: SVGDYSYEQY
J gene: TRBJ2-3; V gene: TRBV6-1; CDR3 protein: ASFGVGLAGVGTDTQY
J gene: TRBJ2-3; V gene: TRBV7-2; CDR3 protein: ASSLAVGVGDTQY
J gene: TRBJ2-1; V gene: TRBV11-1; CDR3 protein: ASSVLQGSPHFYNEQF
J gene: TRBJ2-1; V gene: TRBV7-2; CDR3 protein: ASSPLVGRATYNEQF
J gene: TRBJ2-2; V gene: TRBV5-1; CDR3 protein: ASSNQGGNTGELF
J gene: TRBJ1-6; V gene: TRBV11-2; CDR3 protein: ASSLASGSSPLH
J gene: TRBJ2-5; V gene: TRBV7-9; CDR3 protein: ASSSQGKETQY
J gene: TRBJ2-1; V gene: TRBV7-9; CDR3 protein: ASSLGGVIYEQF
J gene: TRBJ1-1; V gene: TRBV5-6; CDR3 protein: ASSLARALS
J gene: TRBJ2-7; V gene: TRBV7-2; CDR3 protein: ASSPTGTGSGEQY
J gene: TRBJ2-1; V gene: TRBV24-1; CDR3 protein: ATSETGTHNEQF
J gene: TRBJ1-6; V gene: TRBV20-1; CDR3 protein: SARIDSRQGSPLH
J gene: TRBJ1-2; V gene: TRBV20-1; CDR3 protein: SAVQGLNYGYT
J gene: TRBJ2-3; V gene: TRBV27; CDR3 protein: ASARDRGADTQY
J gene: TRBJ2-2; V gene: TRBV15; CDR3 protein: ATSARLAGGNTGELF
J gene: TRBJ2-1; V gene: TRBV4-3; CDR3 protein: ASSQGSGYNEQF
J gene: TRBJ2-2; V gene: TRBV11-1; CDR3 protein: ASSLDGWGGANTGELF
J gene: TRBJ2-3; V gene: TRBV20-1; CDR3 protein: SAREIGDTQY
J gene: TRBJ2-4; V gene: TRBV5-1; CDR3 protein: ASSDGTLGYIQY
J gene: TRBJ1-1; V gene: TRBV12-3/TRBV12-4; CDR3 protein: ASSASGQNTEAF
J gene: TRBJ2-5; V gene: TRBV2; CDR3 protein: ASRGLAEEETQY
J gene: TRBJ2-2; V gene: TRBV27; CDR3 protein: ASSLLGTGRTGELF
J gene: TRBJ1-2; V gene: TRBV7-2; CDR3 protein: ASSLGGGQGYGYT
J gene: TRBJ2-1; V gene: TRBV20-1; CDR3 protein: SKAGTGTYNEQF
J gene: TRBJ1-1; V gene: TRBV3-1; CDR3 protein: ASSQAGFMNTEAF